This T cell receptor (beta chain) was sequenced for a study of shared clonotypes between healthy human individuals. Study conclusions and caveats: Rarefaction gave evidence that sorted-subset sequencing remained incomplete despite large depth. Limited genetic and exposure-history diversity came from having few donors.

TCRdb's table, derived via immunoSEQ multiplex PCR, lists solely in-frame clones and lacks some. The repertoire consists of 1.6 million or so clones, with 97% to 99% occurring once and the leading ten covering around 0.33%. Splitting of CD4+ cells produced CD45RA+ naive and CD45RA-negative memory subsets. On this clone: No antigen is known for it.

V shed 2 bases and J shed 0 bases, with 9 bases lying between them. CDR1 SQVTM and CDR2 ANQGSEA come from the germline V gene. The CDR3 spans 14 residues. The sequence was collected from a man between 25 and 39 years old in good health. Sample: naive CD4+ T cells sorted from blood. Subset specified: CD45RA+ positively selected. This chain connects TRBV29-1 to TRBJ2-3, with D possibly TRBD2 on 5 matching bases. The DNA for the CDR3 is TGCAGCGTTGAACTAGCCGCTAGCACAGATACGCAGTATTTT. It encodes CSVELAASTDTQYF.